This T cell receptor (beta chain) is drawn from a study of cytomegalovirus exposure and HLA in healthy donors. TCRdb's copy holds only in-frame clones and misses some; the assay was immunoSEQ multiplex PCR. The sample gives some 110,000 clones, over 90% of which show up once; less than 1.5% is in the top ten. General observations from the study: According to a later analysis, TCR clusters from the first cohort tended to co-occur in the 120 or so validation repertoires. Accounts indicate the classifier identified cytomegalovirus status with strong specificity and sensitivity.

Details on this clone: Its target is not known.

Trimming left V 0 bases short and J 8 bases short, with 8 bases between. Germline lookup yields CDR1 SEHNR and CDR2 FQNEAQ (reference sequence). The CDR3 extends over 13 amino acids. This sequence joins TRBV7-9 and TRBJ2-1, with D possibly being TRBD1 (5 bases). Sequences were obtained from PBMCs. The clonotype originates from a woman in her late teens or twenties in good health and CMV-seronegative. CDR3 nucleotide sequence: TGTGCCAGCAGCTTAGCAGGGGCCGATGAGCAGTTCTTC. Translation: CASSLAGADEQFF. Using reference TRBV7-9 and TRBJ2-1 for the parts outside the CDR3, the full variable domain is DTGVSQNPRHKITKRGQNVTFRCDPISEHNRLYWYRQTLGQGPEFLTYFQNEAQLEKSRLLSDRFSAERPKGSFSTLEIQRTEQGDSAMYLCASSLAGADEQFFGPGTRLTVL.